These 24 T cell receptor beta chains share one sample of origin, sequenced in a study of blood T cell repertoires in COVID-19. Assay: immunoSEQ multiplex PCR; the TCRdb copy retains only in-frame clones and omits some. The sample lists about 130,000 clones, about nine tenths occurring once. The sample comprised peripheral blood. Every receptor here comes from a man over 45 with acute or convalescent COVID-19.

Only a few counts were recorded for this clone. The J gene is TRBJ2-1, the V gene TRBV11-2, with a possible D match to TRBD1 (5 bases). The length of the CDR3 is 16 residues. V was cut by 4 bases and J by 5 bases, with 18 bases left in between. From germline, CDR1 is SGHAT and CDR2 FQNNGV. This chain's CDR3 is CASSSRLTVSNNEQFF. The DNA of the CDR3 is TGTGCCAGCAGCTCCCGATTGACAGTAAGTAACAATGAGCAGTTCTTC.

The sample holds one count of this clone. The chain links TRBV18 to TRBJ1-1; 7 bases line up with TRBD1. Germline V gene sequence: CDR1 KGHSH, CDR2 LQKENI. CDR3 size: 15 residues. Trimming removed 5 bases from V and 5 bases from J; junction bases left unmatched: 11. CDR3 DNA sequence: TGTGCCAGCTCATTAGCGACAGGGTATGAAACTGAAGCTTTCTTT. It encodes CASSLATGYETEAFF.

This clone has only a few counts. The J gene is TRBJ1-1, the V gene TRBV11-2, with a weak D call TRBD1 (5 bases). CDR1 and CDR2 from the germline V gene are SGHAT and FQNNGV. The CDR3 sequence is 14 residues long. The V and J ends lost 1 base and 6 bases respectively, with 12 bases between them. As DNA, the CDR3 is TGTGCCAGCAGCTTAGTCGCAGGGCGCGCTGAAGCTTTCTTT. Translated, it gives CASSLVAGRAEAFF.

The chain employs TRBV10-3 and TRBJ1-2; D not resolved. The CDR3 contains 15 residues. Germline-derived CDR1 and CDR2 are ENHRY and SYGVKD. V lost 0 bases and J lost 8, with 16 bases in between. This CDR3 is CAISESSEKLGGYTF. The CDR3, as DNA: TGTGCCATCAGTGAGTCATCAGAGAAGCTAGGAGGCTACACCTTC.

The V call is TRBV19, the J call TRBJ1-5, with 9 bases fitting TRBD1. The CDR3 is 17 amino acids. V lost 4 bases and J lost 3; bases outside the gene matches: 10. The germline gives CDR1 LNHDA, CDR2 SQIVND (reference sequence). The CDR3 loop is CASSTLLTGGPNQPQHF. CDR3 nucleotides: TGTGCCAGTAGTACCCTCCTGACAGGGGGACCCAATCAGCCCCAGCATTTT.

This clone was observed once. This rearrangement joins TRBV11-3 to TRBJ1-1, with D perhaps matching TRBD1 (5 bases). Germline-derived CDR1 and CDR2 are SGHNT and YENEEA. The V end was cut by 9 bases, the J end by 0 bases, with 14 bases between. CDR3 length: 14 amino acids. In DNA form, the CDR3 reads TGTGCCAGTGCCTTGGGGGGATTGAACACTGAAGCTTTCTTT. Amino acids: CASALGGLNTEAFF.

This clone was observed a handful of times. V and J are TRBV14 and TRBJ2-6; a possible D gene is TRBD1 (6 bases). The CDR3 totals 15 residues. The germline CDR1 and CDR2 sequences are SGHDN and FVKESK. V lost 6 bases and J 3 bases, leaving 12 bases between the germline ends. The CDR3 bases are TGTGCCAGCAGTTACACAGGGAGTGGGGCCAACGTCCTGACTTTC. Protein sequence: CASSYTGSGANVLTF.

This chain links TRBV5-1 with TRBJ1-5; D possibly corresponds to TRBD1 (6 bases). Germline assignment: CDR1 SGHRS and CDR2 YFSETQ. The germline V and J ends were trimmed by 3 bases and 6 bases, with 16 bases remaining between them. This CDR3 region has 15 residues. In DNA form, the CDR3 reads TGCGCCAGCAGCTACCTTGGGGGGGCGGGTCAGCCCCAGCATTTT. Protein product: CASSYLGGAGQPQHF.

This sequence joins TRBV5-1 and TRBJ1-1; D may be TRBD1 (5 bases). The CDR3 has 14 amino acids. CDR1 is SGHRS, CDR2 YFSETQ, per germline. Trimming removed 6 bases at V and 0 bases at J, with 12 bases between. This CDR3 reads CASTSEGLNTEAFF. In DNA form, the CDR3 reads TGCGCCAGCACTTCGGAGGGGCTGAACACTGAAGCTTTCTTT. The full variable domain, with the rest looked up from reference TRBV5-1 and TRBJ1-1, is KAGVTQTPRYLIKTRGQQVTLSCSPISGHRSVSWYQQTPGQGLQFLFEYFSETQRNKGNFPGRFSGRQFSNSRSEMNVSTLELGDSALYLCASTSEGLNTEAFFGQGTRLTVV.

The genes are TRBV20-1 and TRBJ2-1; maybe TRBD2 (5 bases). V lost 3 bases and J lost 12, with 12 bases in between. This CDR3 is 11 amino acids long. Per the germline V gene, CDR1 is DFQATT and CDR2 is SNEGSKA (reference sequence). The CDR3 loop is CSASLGDRQFF. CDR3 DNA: TGCAGTGCTAGCCTCGGGGATCGGCAGTTCTTC.

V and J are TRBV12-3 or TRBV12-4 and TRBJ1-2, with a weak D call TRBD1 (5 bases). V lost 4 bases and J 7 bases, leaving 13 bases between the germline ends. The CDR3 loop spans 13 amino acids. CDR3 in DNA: TGTGCCAGCAGTTCAGGAGGGAGGGGTGGCTACACCTTC. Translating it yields CASSSGGRGGYTF.

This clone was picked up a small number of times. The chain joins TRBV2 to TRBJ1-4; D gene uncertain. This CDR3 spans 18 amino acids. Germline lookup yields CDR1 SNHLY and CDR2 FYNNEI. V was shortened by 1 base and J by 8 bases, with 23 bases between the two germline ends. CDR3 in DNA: TGTGCCAGCAGTGAAGTGGTCAGGAGGCAGGCGGAGGGAGAAAAACTGTTTTTT. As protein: CASSEVVRRQAEGEKLFF.

CDR3 protein: CAWSVIQGRQQPQHF. CDR3 DNA sequence: TGTGCCTGGAGTGTTATACAGGGTCGGCAGCAGCCCCAGCATTTT. This sequence joins TRBV30 and TRBJ1-5, with TRBD1 as a possible D gene (6 bases). The germline V gene encodes CDR1 GTSNPN and CDR2 SVGIG (reference sequence). The CDR3 has 15 amino acids. The ends were cut back, 0 bases at V and 7 bases at J, with 16 bases in the middle.

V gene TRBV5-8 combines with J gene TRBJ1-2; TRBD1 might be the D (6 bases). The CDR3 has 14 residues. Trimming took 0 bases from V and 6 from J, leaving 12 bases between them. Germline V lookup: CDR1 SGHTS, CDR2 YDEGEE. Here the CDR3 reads CASSLEGDVDGYTF. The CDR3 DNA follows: TGTGCCAGCAGCTTGGAGGGGGACGTGGATGGCTACACCTTC.

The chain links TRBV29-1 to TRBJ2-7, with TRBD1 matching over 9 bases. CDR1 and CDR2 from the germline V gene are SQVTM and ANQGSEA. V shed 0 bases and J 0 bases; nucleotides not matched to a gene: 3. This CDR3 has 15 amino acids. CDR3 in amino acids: CSVEDPTGGSYEQYF. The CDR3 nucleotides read TGCAGCGTTGAAGACCCGACAGGGGGCTCCTACGAGCAGTACTTC.

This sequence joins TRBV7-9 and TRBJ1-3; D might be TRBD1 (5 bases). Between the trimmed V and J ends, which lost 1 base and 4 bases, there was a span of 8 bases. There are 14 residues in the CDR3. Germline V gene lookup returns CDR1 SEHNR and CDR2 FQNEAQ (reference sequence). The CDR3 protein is CASSLGTLGNTIYF. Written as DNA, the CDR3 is TGTGCCAGCAGCTTAGGGACACTAGGAAACACCATATATTTT.

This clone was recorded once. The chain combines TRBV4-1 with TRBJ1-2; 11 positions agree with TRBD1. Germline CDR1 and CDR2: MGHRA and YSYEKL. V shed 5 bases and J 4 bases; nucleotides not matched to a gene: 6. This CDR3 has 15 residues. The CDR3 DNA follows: TGCGCCAGCAGCTCGGTCGGGACAGGGGGCTATGGCTACACCTTC. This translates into CASSSVGTGGYGYTF.

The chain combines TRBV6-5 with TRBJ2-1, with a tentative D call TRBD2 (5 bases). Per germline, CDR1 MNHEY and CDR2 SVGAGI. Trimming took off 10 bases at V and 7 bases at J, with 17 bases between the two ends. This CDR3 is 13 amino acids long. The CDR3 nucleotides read TGTGCCACCTCGCTCGGGGTTTTTAATGAGCAGTTCTTC. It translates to CATSLGVFNEQFF.

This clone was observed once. DNA for the CDR3: TGTGCCAGCAGTTTGGCGGGACTAGCGACTTACAATGAGCAGTTCTTC. It yields the protein CASSLAGLATYNEQFF. The genes are TRBV28 and TRBJ2-1; TRBD2 aligns across 10 bases. The CDR3 has 16 amino acids. After removal of 3 bases from V and 4 bases from J, the junction contained 6 bases not matched to a gene. Germline V gene sequence: CDR1 MDHEN, CDR2 SYDVKM.

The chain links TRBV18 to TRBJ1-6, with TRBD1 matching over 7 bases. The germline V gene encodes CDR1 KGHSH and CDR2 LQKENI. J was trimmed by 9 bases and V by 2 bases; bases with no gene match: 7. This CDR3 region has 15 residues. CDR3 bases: TGTGCCAGCTCACCAGAGACAGGGTCCATTTCACCCCTCCACTTT. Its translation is CASSPETGSISPLHF.

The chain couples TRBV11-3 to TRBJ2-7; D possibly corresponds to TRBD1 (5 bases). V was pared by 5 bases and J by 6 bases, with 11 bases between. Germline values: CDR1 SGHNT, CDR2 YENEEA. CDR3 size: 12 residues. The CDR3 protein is CASSLQVGEQYF. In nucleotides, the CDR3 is TGTGCCAGCAGCCTACAGGTTGGCGAGCAGTACTTC.

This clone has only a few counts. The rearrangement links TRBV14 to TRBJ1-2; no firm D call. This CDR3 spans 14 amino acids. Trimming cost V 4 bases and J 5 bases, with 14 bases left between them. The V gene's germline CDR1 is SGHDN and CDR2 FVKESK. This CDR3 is CASSPLGLGYGYTF. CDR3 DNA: TGTGCCAGCAGCCCGCTCGGACTTGGTTATGGCTACACCTTC.

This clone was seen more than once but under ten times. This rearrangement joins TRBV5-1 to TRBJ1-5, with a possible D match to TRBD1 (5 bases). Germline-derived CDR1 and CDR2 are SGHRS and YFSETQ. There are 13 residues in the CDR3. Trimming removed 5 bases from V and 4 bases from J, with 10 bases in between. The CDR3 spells CASRIGENQPQHF. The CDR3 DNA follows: TGCGCCAGCAGGATAGGGGAAAATCAGCCCCAGCATTTT. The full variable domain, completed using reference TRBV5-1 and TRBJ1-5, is KAGVTQTPRYLIKTRGQQVTLSCSPISGHRSVSWYQQTPGQGLQFLFEYFSETQRNKGNFPGRFSGRQFSNSRSEMNVSTLELGDSALYLCASRIGENQPQHFGDGTRLSIL.

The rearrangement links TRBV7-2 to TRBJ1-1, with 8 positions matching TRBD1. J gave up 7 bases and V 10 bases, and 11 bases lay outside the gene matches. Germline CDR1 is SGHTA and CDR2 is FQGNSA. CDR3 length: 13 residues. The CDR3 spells CATANRQGNEAFF. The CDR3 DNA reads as TGTGCCACCGCTAACCGACAGGGGAATGAAGCTTTCTTT.